Listed here are 9 T cell receptor beta chains from one sample, sequenced in a study of neurological immune-mediated disorders. Documented time point: longitudinal time-point 2. Each CDR3 protein is one row after TCRdb ran MiXCR on the 5' RACE reads. Here the sample spans about 80,000 distinct CDR3 sequences, around 6% being singletons. Sequencing input: PBMCs. Source of these receptors: a woman aged 55 to 70 with multiple sclerosis.

In this sample, this clonotype turned up many times. The J gene is TRBJ1-3, the V gene TRBV12-3 or TRBV12-4; TRBD1 is a possible D gene (6 bases). Trimming took 5 bases from V and 2 from J, leaving 16 bases between them. The CDR3 runs to 16 residues. The CDR3 is CASSPLVGGAGNTIYF. Here the CDR3 DNA reads TGTGCCAGCAGTCCTCTGGTGGGGGGCGCTGGAAACACCATATATTTT.

In its sample, this clonotype was seen a few times. This chain joins TRBV5-6 and TRBJ2-3; 9 bases align to TRBD1. V lost 2 bases and J lost 1; bases outside the gene matches: 2. CDR3 length: 15 amino acids. CDR1 and CDR2 (germline): SGHDT, YYEEEE. CDR3 coding DNA: TGTGCCAGCAGCTTAACAGGGGGCGGCACAGATACGCAGTATTTT. As protein: CASSLTGGGTDTQYF.

The CDR3: CASRPLAGGTNEQFF. DNA of the CDR3: TGCGCCAGCAGGCCGCTAGCGGGGGGAACAAATGAGCAGTTCTTC. The chain links TRBV5-1 to TRBJ2-1; 11 positions agree with TRBD2. The CDR3 length is 15 residues. The germline V gene encodes CDR1 SGHRS and CDR2 YFSETQ. J gave up 7 bases and V 5 bases, and 8 bases lay outside the gene matches.

V and J are TRBV27 and TRBJ2-7; 8 bases line up with TRBD2. V was clipped by 2 bases and J by 3 bases; unmatched bases: 6. Per germline, CDR1 MNHEY and CDR2 SMNVEV (reference sequence). This CDR3 region has 15 residues. The CDR3 is CASSLVAGTYYEQYF. The CDR3 DNA reads TGTGCCAGCAGTTTAGTAGCGGGGACCTACTACGAGCAGTACTTC.

This clonotype was observed at least ten times. The gene calls are TRBV20-1 and TRBJ2-3, with TRBD1 as a possible D gene (5 bases). The germline V and J ends were trimmed by 3 bases and 4 bases, with 8 bases remaining between them. The CDR3 extends over 12 amino acids. The germline CDR1 and CDR2 sequences are DFQATT and SNEGSKA (reference sequence). CDR3 residues: CSARVGADTQYF. The CDR3 DNA reads as TGCAGTGCTAGGGTAGGGGCAGATACGCAGTATTTT.

Of note for this clonotype: A read error is possible here, since a much larger clone lies one base away. This chain joins TRBV20-1 and TRBJ1-5; D is ambiguous. This CDR3 is 14 amino acids long. Germline V gene lookup returns CDR1 DFQATT and CDR2 SNEGSKA (reference sequence). V lost 2 bases to trimming and J lost 1 base, with 9 bases between them. The CDR3 here is CSARWSGSNQPQHF. As DNA, the CDR3 is TGCAGTGCTAGATGGTCGGGGAGCAATCAGCCCCAGCATTTT.

This clonotype has ten or more counts. The chain uses TRBV20-1 and TRBJ2-5, with D unclear. Trimming pared 6 bases from V and 1 base from J, leaving 3 bases between. CDR1 DFQATT and CDR2 SNEGSKA come from the germline V gene (reference sequence). The length of the CDR3 is 10 residues. Written as DNA, the CDR3 is TGCAGTGCGCCCCAAGAGACCCAGTACTTC. The encoded protein is CSAPQETQYF.

This clonotype was picked up a small number of times. The V and J genes are TRBV20-1 and TRBJ2-1; 14 nucleotides agree with TRBD2. V dropped 4 bases and J dropped 4; count of bases not matched to a gene: 9. The CDR3 has 17 amino acids. CDR1 and CDR2 (germline): DFQATT, SNEGSKA (reference sequence). For the CDR3, the DNA is TGCAGTGCTACCGCCGGACTAGCGGGGGGACGATACAATGAGCAGTTCTTC. It translates to CSATAGLAGGRYNEQFF.

This chain uses TRBV18 with TRBJ1-5; D unclear. CDR1 is KGHSH, CDR2 LQKENI, per germline. V dropped 2 bases and J dropped 6 bases, with 14 bases sitting between them. This CDR3 has 15 residues. DNA for the CDR3: TGTGCCAGCTCACCAGAGGATTTCGTGGGTCAGCCCCAGCATTTT. Its translation is CASSPEDFVGQPQHF.